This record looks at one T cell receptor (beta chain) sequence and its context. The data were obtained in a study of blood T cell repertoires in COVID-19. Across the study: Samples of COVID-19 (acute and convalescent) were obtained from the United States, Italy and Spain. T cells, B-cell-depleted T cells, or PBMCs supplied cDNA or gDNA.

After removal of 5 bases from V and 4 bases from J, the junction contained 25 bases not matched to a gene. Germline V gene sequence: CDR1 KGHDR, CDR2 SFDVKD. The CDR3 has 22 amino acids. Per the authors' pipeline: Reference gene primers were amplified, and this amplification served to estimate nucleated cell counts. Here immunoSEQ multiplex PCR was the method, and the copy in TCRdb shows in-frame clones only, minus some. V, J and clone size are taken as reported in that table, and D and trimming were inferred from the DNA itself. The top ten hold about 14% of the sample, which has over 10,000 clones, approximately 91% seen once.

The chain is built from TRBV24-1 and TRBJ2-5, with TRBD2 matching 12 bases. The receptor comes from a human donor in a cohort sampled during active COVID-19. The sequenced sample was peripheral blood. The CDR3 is CATSGPGTGDPSGRARGETQYF. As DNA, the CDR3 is TGTGCCACCAGTGGCCCCGGGACAGGGGACCCTAGCGGGAGGGCCCGGGGAGAGACCCAGTACTTC.